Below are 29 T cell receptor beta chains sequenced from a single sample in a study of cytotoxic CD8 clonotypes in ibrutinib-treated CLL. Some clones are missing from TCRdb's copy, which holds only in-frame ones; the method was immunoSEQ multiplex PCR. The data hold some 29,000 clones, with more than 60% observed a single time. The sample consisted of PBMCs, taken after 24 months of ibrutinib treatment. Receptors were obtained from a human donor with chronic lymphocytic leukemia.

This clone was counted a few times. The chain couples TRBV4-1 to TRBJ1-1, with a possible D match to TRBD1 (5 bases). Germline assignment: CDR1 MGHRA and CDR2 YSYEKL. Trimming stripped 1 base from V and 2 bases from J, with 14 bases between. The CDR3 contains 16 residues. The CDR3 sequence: CASSQGAGRINTEAFF. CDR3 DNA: TGCGCCAGCAGCCAAGGGGCGGGACGAATCAACACTGAAGCTTTCTTT.

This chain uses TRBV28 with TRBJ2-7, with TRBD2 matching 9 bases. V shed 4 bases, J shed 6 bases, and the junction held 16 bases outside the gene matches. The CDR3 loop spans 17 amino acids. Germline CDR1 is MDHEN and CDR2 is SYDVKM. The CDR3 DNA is TGTGCCAGCAGTTCTTCCTACGTGGGCGGGGGGGCCGGCGAGCAGTACTTC. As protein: CASSSSYVGGGAGEQYF. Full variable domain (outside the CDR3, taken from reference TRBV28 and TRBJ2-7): DVKVTQSSRYLVKRTGEKVFLECVQDMDHENMFWYRQDPGLGLRLIYFSYDVKMKEKGDIPEGYSVSREKKERFSLILESASTNQTSMYLCASSSSYVGGGAGEQYFGPGTRLTVT.

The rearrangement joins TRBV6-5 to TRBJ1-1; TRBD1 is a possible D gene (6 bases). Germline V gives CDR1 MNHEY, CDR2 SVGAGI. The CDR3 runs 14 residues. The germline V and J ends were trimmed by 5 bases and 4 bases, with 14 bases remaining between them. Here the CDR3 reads CASSKLDRPTEAFF. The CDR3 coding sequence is TGTGCCAGCAGTAAGCTGGACAGACCCACTGAAGCTTTCTTT.

This CDR3 reads CASSLRYSNQPQHF. CDR3 nucleotide sequence: TGTGCCAGCAGTTTGCGGTATAGCAATCAGCCCCAGCATTTT. This sequence joins TRBV28 and TRBJ1-5; D ambiguous. The germline gives CDR1 MDHEN, CDR2 SYDVKM. This CDR3 is 14 amino acids long. Trimming pared 3 bases from V and 0 bases from J, leaving 6 bases between.

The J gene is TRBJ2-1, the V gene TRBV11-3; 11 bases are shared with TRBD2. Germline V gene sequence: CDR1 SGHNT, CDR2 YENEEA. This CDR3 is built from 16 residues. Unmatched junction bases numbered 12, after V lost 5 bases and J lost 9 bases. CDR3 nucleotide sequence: TGTGCCAGCAGCGCCTCACTAGCGGGGGTTTTTGGTGAGCAGTTCTTC. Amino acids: CASSASLAGVFGEQFF.

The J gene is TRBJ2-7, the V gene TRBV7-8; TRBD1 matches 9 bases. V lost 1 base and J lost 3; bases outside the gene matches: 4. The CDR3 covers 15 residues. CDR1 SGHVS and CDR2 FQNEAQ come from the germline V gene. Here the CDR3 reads CASSLVGTGIYEQYF. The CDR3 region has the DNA TGTGCCAGCAGCTTAGTTGGGACAGGGATCTACGAGCAGTACTTC.

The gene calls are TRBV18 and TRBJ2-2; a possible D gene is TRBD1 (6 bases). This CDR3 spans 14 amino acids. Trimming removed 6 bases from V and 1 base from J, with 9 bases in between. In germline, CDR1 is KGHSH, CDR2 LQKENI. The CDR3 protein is CASSPGQNTGELFF. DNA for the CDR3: TGTGCCAGCTCCCCGGGACAGAACACCGGGGAGCTGTTTTTT. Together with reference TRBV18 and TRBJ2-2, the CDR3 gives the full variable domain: NAGVMQNPRHLVRRRGQEARLRCSPMKGHSHVYWYRQLPEEGLKFMVYLQKENIIDESGMPKERFSAEFPKEGPSILRIQQVVRGDSAAYFCASSPGQNTGELFFGEGSRLTVL.

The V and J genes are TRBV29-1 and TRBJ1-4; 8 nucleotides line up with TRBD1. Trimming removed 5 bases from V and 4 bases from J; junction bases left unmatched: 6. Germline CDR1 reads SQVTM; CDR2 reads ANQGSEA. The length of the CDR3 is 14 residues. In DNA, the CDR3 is TGCAGCGTTTTGTCGGGACAGGTTAATGAAAAACTGTTTTTT. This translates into CSVLSGQVNEKLFF.

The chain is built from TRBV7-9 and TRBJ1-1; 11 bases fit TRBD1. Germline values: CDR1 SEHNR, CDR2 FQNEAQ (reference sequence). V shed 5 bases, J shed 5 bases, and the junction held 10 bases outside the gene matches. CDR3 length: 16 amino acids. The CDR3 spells CASSADRGLRRTEAFF. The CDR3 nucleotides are TGTGCCAGCAGCGCGGACAGGGGGCTGCGGCGAACTGAAGCTTTCTTT.

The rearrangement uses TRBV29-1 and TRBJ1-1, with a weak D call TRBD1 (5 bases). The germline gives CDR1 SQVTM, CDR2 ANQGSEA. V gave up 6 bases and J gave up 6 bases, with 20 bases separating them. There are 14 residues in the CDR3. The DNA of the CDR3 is TGCAGCGTGCCTCCCAACGAGAGGGGCGCTGAAGCTTTCTTT. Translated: CSVPPNERGAEAFF.

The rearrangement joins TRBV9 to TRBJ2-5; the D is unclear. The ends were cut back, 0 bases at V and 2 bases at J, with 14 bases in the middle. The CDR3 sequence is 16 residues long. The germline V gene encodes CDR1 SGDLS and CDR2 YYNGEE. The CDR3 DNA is TGTGCCAGCAGCGTAGCAGTCGGCCGCGGACAAGAGACCCAGTACTTC. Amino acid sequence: CASSVAVGRGQETQYF.

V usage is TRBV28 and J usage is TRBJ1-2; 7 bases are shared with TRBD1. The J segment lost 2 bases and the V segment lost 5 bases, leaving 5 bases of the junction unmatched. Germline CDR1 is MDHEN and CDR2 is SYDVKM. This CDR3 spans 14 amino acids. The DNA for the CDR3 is TGTGCCAGCAGTACCACGGACAGGAACTATGGCTACACCTTC. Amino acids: CASSTTDRNYGYTF.

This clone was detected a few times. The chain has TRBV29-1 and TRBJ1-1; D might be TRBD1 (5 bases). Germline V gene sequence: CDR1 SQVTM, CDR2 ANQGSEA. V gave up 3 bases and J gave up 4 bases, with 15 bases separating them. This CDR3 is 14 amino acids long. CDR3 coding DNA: TGCAGCGTTGAGTCGGGGGTTAAAGGCACTGAAGCTTTCTTT. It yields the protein CSVESGVKGTEAFF.

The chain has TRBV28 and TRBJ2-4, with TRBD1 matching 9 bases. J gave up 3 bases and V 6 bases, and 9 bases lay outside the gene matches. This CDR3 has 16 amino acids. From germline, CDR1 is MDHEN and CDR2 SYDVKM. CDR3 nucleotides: TGTGCCAGCAGCCGGGACAGGGTGGTAGTCAAAAACATTCAGTACTTC. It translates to CASSRDRVVVKNIQYF.

CDR3 coding DNA: TGTGCCAGCTTAAGAGGGCAGTGGGAGAGTGAGCAGTACTTC. This gives the protein CASLRGQWESEQYF. The chain links TRBV7-2 to TRBJ2-7; a weak D match, TRBD2 (5 bases). CDR1 is SGHTA, CDR2 FQGNSA, per germline. The CDR3 runs 14 residues. V lost 8 bases to trimming and J lost 7 bases, with 21 bases between them.

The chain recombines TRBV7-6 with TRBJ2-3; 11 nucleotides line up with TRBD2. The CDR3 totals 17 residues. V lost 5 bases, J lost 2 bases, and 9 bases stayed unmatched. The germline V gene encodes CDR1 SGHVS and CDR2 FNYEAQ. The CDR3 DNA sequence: TGTGCCAGCAGCCCCCGGACTAGCGGGCGGACCACAGATACGCAGTATTTT. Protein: CASSPRTSGRTTDTQYF.

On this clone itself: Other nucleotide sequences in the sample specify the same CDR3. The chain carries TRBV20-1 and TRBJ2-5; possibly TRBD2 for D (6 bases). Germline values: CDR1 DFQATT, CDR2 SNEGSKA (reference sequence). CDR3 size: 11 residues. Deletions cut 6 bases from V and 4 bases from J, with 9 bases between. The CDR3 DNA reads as TGCAGTGCGAGGGGAGGAGAGACCCAGTACTTC. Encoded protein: CSARGGETQYF.

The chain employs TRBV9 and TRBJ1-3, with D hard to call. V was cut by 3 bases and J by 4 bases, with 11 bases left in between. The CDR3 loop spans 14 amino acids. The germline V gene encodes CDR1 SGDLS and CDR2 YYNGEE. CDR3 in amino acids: CASSGYQTGNTIYF. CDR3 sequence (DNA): TGTGCCAGCAGCGGTTACCAGACGGGAAACACCATATATTTT.

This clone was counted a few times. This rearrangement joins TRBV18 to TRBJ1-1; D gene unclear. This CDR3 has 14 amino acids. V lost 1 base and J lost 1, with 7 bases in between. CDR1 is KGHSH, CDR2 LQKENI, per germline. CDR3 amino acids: CASSPLGENTEAFF. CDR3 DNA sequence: TGTGCCAGCTCACCACTGGGTGAGAACACTGAAGCTTTCTTT. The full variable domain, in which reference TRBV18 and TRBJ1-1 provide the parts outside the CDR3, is NAGVMQNPRHLVRRRGQEARLRCSPMKGHSHVYWYRQLPEEGLKFMVYLQKENIIDESGMPKERFSAEFPKEGPSILRIQQVVRGDSAAYFCASSPLGENTEAFFGQGTRLTVV.

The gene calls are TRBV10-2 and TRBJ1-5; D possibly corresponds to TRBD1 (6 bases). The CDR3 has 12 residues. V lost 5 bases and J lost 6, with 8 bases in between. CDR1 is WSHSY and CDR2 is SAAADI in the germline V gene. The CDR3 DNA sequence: TGCGCCAGCAGTCCAGGGGTTCAGCCCCAGCATTTT. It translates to CASSPGVQPQHF.

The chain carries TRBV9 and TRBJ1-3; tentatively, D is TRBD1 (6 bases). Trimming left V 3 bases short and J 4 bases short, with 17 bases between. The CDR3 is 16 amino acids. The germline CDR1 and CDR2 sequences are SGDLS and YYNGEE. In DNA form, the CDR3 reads TGTGCCAGCAGCGACCGACAGGTTTTTGAGGGAAACACCATATATTTT. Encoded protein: CASSDRQVFEGNTIYF.

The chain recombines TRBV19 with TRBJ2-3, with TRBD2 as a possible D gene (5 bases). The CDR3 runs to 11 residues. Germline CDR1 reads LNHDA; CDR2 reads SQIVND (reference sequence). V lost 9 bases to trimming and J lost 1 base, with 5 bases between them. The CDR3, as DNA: TGTGCCAGCGGGGGCACAGATACGCAGTATTTT. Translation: CASGGTDTQYF.

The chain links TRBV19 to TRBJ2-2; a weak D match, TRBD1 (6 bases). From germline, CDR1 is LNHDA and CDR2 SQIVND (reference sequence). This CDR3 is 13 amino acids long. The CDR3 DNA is TGTGGAGCAGGGGACACGAACACCGGGGAGCTGTTTTTT. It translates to CGAGDTNTGELFF.

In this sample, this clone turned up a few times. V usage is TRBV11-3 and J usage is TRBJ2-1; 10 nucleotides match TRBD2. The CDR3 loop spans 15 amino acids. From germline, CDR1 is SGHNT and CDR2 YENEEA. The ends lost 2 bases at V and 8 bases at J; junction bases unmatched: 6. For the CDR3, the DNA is TGTGCCAGCAGCTTATCCCCTAGCGGGGGCCATGAGCAGTTCTTC. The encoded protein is CASSLSPSGGHEQFF.

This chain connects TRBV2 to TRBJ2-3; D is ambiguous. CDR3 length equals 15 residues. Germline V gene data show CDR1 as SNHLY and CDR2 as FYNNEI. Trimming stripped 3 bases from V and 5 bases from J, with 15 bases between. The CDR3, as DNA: TGTGCCAGCAGTGATACGGGTTTTGCTGGAGATACGCAGTATTTT. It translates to CASSDTGFAGDTQYF. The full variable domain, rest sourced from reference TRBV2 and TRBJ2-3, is EPEVTQTPSHQVTQMGQEVILRCVPISNHLYFYWYRQILGQKVEFLVSFYNNEISEKSEIFDDQFSVERPDGSNFTLKIRSTKLEDSAMYFCASSDTGFAGDTQYFGPGTRLTVL.

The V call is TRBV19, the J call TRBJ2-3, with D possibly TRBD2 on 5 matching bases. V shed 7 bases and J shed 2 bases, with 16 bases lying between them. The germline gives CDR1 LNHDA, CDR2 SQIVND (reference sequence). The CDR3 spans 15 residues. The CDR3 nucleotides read TGTGCCAGTACCGAGGGAGACGGCTACACAGATACGCAGTATTTT. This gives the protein CASTEGDGYTDTQYF.

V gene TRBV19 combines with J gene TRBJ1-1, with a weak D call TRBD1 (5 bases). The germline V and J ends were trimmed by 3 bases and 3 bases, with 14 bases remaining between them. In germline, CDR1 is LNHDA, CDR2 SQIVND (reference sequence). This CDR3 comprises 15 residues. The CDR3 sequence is CASSIWGDRDTEAFF. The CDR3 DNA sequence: TGTGCCAGTAGTATCTGGGGGGACCGGGACACTGAAGCTTTCTTT.

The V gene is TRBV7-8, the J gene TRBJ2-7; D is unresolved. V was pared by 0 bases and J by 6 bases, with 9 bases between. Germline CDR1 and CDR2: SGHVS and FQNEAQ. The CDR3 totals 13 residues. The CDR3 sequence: CASSLAPYGEQYF. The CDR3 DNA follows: TGTGCCAGCAGCTTAGCTCCCTATGGCGAGCAGTACTTC.

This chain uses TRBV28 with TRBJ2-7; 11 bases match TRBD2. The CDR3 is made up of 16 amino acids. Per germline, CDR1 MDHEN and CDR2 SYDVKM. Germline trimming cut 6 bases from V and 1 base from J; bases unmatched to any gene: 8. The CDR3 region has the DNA TGTGCCAGCAGCTCCCGACTAGCGGGGAATTCCTACGAGCAGTACTTC. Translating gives CASSSRLAGNSYEQYF.